The rows below give T cell receptor beta chains drawn from one sample of a study of T cell changes during pregnancy in multiple sclerosis. Data came from immunoSEQ multiplex PCR; TCRdb stores just in-frame clones and leaves some out. Among just under 95,000 clones listed, 85% to 95% were seen once. Sequencing was performed on peripheral blood, taken in the first trimester of pregnancy. The receptors originated from a female donor with multiple sclerosis, enrolled in a pregnancy study. CDR3s include the opening cysteine and the closing phenylalanine or tryptophan. The order of the fields is CDR3 length, J gene, clone size, V gene, D gene, CDR3 protein, CDR3 DNA. A D gene is named only where the DNA matches it firmly. For some rows the clone size is stated as once, few or many, or as a class when expanded; others skip it.

cdr3_length: 15; j_call: TRBJ2-7; clone_size: .; v_call: TRBV5-1; d_call: .; cdr3_aa: CASSPGVLASYEQYF; cdr3_nt: TGCGCCAGCAGCCCTGGAGTTCTTGCGTCCTACGAGCAGTACTTC
cdr3_length: 16; j_call: TRBJ2-1; clone_size: once; v_call: TRBV6-6; d_call: TRBD2; cdr3_aa: CASSYLAAGGPHEQFF; cdr3_nt: TGTGCCAGCAGTTACCTTGCCGCGGGAGGGCCGCATGAGCAGTTCTTC
cdr3_length: 13; j_call: TRBJ2-1; clone_size: .; v_call: TRBV7-6; d_call: .; cdr3_aa: CASSPHPSNEQFF; cdr3_nt: TGTGCCAGCAGCCCGCACCCTAGCAATGAGCAGTTCTTC
cdr3_length: 13; j_call: TRBJ2-5; clone_size: .; v_call: TRBV27; d_call: .; cdr3_aa: CASSLSVQETQYF; cdr3_nt: TGTGCCAGCAGTTTAAGCGTCCAAGAGACCCAGTACTTC
cdr3_length: 18; j_call: TRBJ2-1; clone_size: .; v_call: TRBV28; d_call: .; cdr3_aa: CASSLFYKVWQGGNEQFF; cdr3_nt: TGTGCCAGCAGTTTATTTTACAAGGTCTGGCAGGGTGGGAATGAGCAGTTCTTC
cdr3_length: 14; j_call: TRBJ1-1; clone_size: .; v_call: TRBV5-5; d_call: .; cdr3_aa: CASSFMGRNTEAFF; cdr3_nt: TGTGCCAGCAGCTTTATGGGCCGAAACACTGAAGCTTTCTTT
cdr3_length: 14; j_call: TRBJ2-7; clone_size: .; v_call: TRBV10-3; d_call: .; cdr3_aa: CAISESRARGEQYF; cdr3_nt: TGTGCCATCAGTGAGTCGAGGGCGCGGGGCGAGCAGTACTTC
cdr3_length: 14; j_call: TRBJ2-1; clone_size: .; v_call: TRBV5-4; d_call: .; cdr3_aa: CASTGRSSYNEQFF; cdr3_nt: TGTGCCAGCACCGGGAGAAGCTCCTACAATGAGCAGTTCTTC
cdr3_length: 14; j_call: TRBJ2-3; clone_size: .; v_call: TRBV5-6; d_call: TRBD2; cdr3_aa: CASSRGGDADTQYF; cdr3_nt: TGTGCCAGCAGCCGGGGGGGGGATGCAGATACGCAGTATTTT
cdr3_length: 14; j_call: TRBJ2-5; clone_size: .; v_call: TRBV2; d_call: TRBD1; cdr3_aa: CASSWTGAQETQYF; cdr3_nt: TGTGCCAGCAGTTGGACAGGGGCACAAGAGACCCAGTACTTC
cdr3_length: 14; j_call: TRBJ1-5; clone_size: .; v_call: TRBV28; d_call: .; cdr3_aa: CASSRRVGNQPQHF; cdr3_nt: TGTGCCAGCAGCAGGAGGGTTGGCAATCAGCCCCAGCATTTT
cdr3_length: 14; j_call: TRBJ2-7; clone_size: .; v_call: TRBV19; d_call: .; cdr3_aa: CASSISRASYEQYF; cdr3_nt: TGTGCCAGTAGTATCTCCAGGGCCTCCTACGAGCAGTACTTC
cdr3_length: 16; j_call: TRBJ2-2; clone_size: .; v_call: TRBV5-1; d_call: .; cdr3_aa: CASSLDWGDGSGELFF; cdr3_nt: TGCGCCAGCAGCTTGGATTGGGGGGACGGGTCCGGGGAGCTGTTTTTT
cdr3_length: 18; j_call: TRBJ2-3; clone_size: .; v_call: TRBV9; d_call: TRBD2; cdr3_aa: CASSVAERVAGRTDTQYF; cdr3_nt: TGTGCCAGCAGCGTAGCTGAGAGGGTAGCGGGAAGGACAGATACGCAGTATTTT
cdr3_length: 10; j_call: TRBJ2-5; clone_size: .; v_call: TRBV29-1; d_call: .; cdr3_aa: CSGGEETQYF; cdr3_nt: TGCAGCGGGGGGGAGGAGACCCAGTACTTC
cdr3_length: 17; j_call: TRBJ2-5; clone_size: .; v_call: TRBV2; d_call: TRBD1; cdr3_aa: CASSDGIGQGARETQYF; cdr3_nt: TGTGCCAGCAGTGATGGTATTGGGCAGGGGGCTCGAGAGACCCAGTACTTC
cdr3_length: 11; j_call: TRBJ2-1; clone_size: .; v_call: TRBV20-1; d_call: .; cdr3_aa: CSVGRVNEQFF; cdr3_nt: TGCAGTGTCGGGAGAGTTAATGAGCAGTTCTTC
cdr3_length: 15; j_call: TRBJ2-7; clone_size: once; v_call: TRBV25-1; d_call: TRBD2; cdr3_aa: CASSAQPPTSDEQYF; cdr3_nt: TGTGCCAGCAGTGCCCAGCCCCCCACTAGCGACGAGCAGTACTTC
cdr3_length: 15; j_call: TRBJ2-2; clone_size: .; v_call: TRBV19; d_call: .; cdr3_aa: CASSPSSGNTGELFF; cdr3_nt: TGTGCCAGTAGTCCCTCCTCCGGGAACACCGGGGAGCTGTTTTTT
cdr3_length: 13; j_call: TRBJ2-1; clone_size: .; v_call: TRBV5-6; d_call: .; cdr3_aa: CASSPDINNEQFF; cdr3_nt: TGTGCCAGCAGCCCCGACATCAACAATGAGCAGTTCTTC
cdr3_length: 17; j_call: TRBJ1-5; clone_size: once; v_call: TRBV28; d_call: .; cdr3_aa: CASLTPQALRSNQPQHF; cdr3_nt: TGTGCCAGCCTAACTCCCCAGGCCCTACGGAGCAATCAGCCCCAGCATTTT
cdr3_length: 15; j_call: TRBJ1-4; clone_size: few; v_call: TRBV5-1; d_call: TRBD1; cdr3_aa: CASTQGEEANEKLFF; cdr3_nt: TGCGCCAGCACCCAGGGGGAGGAAGCTAATGAAAAACTGTTTTTT
cdr3_length: 13; j_call: TRBJ2-7; clone_size: .; v_call: TRBV27; d_call: .; cdr3_aa: CASSFGDGYEQYF; cdr3_nt: TGTGCCAGCAGTTTCGGAGACGGCTACGAGCAGTACTTC
cdr3_length: 14; j_call: TRBJ1-2; clone_size: .; v_call: TRBV28; d_call: .; cdr3_aa: CASSLNPGLAGYTF; cdr3_nt: TGTGCCAGCAGTTTGAATCCAGGGTTGGCTGGCTACACCTTC
cdr3_length: 15; j_call: TRBJ2-7; clone_size: .; v_call: TRBV28; d_call: TRBD1; cdr3_aa: CASSSGTGTNYEQYF; cdr3_nt: TGTGCCAGCAGTTCCGGGACAGGGACCAATTACGAGCAGTACTTC
cdr3_length: 12; j_call: TRBJ2-7; clone_size: .; v_call: TRBV6-6; d_call: TRBD1; cdr3_aa: CASSYKGAEQYF; cdr3_nt: TGTGCCAGCAGTTACAAGGGGGCCGAGCAGTACTTC
cdr3_length: 11; j_call: TRBJ2-7; clone_size: few; v_call: TRBV21-1; d_call: .; cdr3_aa: CASSTSDEQYF; cdr3_nt: TGTGCCAGCAGCACATCAGACGAGCAGTACTTC
cdr3_length: 17; j_call: TRBJ2-2; clone_size: .; v_call: TRBV7-2; d_call: .; cdr3_aa: CASSFFHREGYTGELFF; cdr3_nt: TGTGCCAGCAGCTTCTTCCACAGGGAGGGGTACACCGGGGAGCTGTTTTTT
cdr3_length: 14; j_call: TRBJ1-2; clone_size: .; v_call: TRBV18; d_call: TRBD1; cdr3_aa: CASSPDRGDYGYTF; cdr3_nt: TGTGCCAGCTCACCTGACAGGGGTGATTATGGCTACACCTTC